These 8 T cell receptor beta chains share one sample of origin, sequenced in a study of shared clonotypes between healthy human individuals. Terminally differentiated effector memory CD45RA+ cells were excluded from the naive CD8 cells, which were CD45RO-negative and positively selected for CCR7. The table came from immunoSEQ multiplex PCR; TCRdb's copy has only in-frame clones and leaves some out. Of approximately 2,000,000 clones listed, just under 95% are singletons. The sample was naive CD8+ T cells from PBMCs. The receptor set was obtained from a man between 18 and 35 years old in good health. Some clones in this sample may be carry-over from other donors' samples.

This clone showed up just once. The rearrangement joins TRBV14 to TRBJ2-7; the D gene could be TRBD1 or TRBD2 (5 bases each). This CDR3 region has 13 residues. Germline V gives CDR1 SGHDN, CDR2 FVKESK. Trimming stripped 4 bases from V and 6 bases from J, with 13 bases between. The CDR3 loop is CASSPGPHGEQYF. The CDR3 DNA is TGTGCCAGCAGCCCGGGACCTCATGGCGAGCAGTACTTC.

The chain links TRBV20-1 to TRBJ2-3; D is unresolved. This CDR3 region has 11 residues. In germline, CDR1 is DFQATT, CDR2 SNEGSKA (reference sequence). The ends were cut back, 3 bases at V and 6 bases at J, with 7 bases in the middle. The CDR3 sequence is CSARKPDTQYF. Here the CDR3 DNA reads TGCAGTGCTAGGAAACCTGATACGCAGTATTTT.

This chain joins TRBV7-8 and TRBJ2-1; 13 bases agree with TRBD2. J lost 0 bases, V lost 5 bases, and 4 bases had no gene match. The CDR3 extends over 17 amino acids. From germline, CDR1 is SGHVS and CDR2 FQNEAQ. The CDR3 nucleotides read TGTGCCAGCAGCGGAAGGACTAGCGGGAGCTCCTACAATGAGCAGTTCTTC. It translates to CASSGRTSGSSYNEQFF.

For this clone: Other DNA sequences within the sample encode an identical CDR3. The V and J genes are TRBV7-9 and TRBJ2-1; no clear D. Trimming pared 1 base from V and 10 bases from J, leaving 8 bases between. CDR1 SEHNR and CDR2 FQNEAQ come from the germline V gene (reference sequence). CDR3 length: 12 amino acids. The CDR3 protein is CASSLGGREQFF. The DNA of the CDR3 is TGTGCCAGCAGCTTAGGGGGTCGGGAGCAGTTCTTC.

The rearrangement links TRBV7-9 to TRBJ2-2; 7 positions agree with TRBD2. This CDR3 is built from 16 residues. CDR1 and CDR2 from the germline V gene are SEHNR and FQNEAQ (reference sequence). With V trimmed by 5 bases and J by 1 base, 7 bases remained unmatched. The CDR3 sequence: CASSPQLALNTGELFF. CDR3 nucleotides: TGTGCCAGCAGCCCTCAACTAGCGCTGAACACCGGGGAGCTGTTTTTT.

The gene calls are TRBV7-2 and TRBJ2-3, with 7 positions matching TRBD1. CDR1 and CDR2 from the germline V gene are SGHTA and FQGNSA. The J segment lost 0 bases and the V segment lost 3 bases, leaving 9 bases of the junction unmatched. The CDR3 is made up of 17 amino acids. The chain's CDR3 is CASSFPTTGLSTDTQYF. The DNA for the CDR3 is TGTGCCAGCAGCTTCCCAACGACAGGGCTAAGCACAGATACGCAGTATTTT.

The chain has TRBV7-9 and TRBJ1-3; D remains unclear. The CDR3 is 17 residues long. The germline V gene encodes CDR1 SEHNR and CDR2 FQNEAQ (reference sequence). Between the trimmed V and J ends, which lost 2 bases and 0 bases, there was a span of 14 bases. Here the CDR3 reads CASSLPAIDGSGNTIYF. CDR3 bases: TGTGCCAGCAGCTTACCCGCGATCGATGGCTCTGGAAACACCATATATTTT.

The chain joins TRBV7-2 to TRBJ2-3; either TRBD1 or TRBD2 may supply D (5 bases each). Germline CDR1 is SGHTA and CDR2 is FQGNSA. V lost 3 bases to trimming and J lost 0 bases, with 10 bases between them. The length of the CDR3 is 15 residues. CDR3 loop: CASSFGTYSTDTQYF. The CDR3 coding sequence is TGTGCCAGCAGCTTTGGGACGTACAGCACAGATACGCAGTATTTT.